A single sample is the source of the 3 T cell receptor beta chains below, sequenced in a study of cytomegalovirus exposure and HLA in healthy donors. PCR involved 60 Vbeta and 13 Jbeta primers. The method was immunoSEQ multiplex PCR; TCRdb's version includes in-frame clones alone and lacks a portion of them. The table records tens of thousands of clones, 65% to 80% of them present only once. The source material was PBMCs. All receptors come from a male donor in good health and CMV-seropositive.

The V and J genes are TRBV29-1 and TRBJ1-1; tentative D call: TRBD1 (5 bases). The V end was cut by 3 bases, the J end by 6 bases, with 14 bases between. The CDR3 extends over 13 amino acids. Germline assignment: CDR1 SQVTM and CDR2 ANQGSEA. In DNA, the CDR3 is TGCAGCGTTGATGCCAGGGCGGCCCCTGAAGCTTTCTTT. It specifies CSVDARAAPEAFF.

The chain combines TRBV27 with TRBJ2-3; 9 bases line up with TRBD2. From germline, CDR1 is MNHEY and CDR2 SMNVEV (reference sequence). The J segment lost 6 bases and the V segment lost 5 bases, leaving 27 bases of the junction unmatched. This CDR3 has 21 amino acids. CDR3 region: CASSLMTGLPRGSGSSDTQYF. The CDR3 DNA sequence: TGTGCCAGCAGTCTAATGACCGGACTCCCGCGGGGTAGCGGGAGCTCCGATACGCAGTATTTT.

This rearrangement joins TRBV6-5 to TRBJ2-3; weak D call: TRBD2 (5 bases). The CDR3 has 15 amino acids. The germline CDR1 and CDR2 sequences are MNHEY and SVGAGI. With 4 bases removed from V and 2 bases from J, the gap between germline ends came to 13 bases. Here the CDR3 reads CASSSRGILTDTQYF. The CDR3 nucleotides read TGTGCCAGCAGTTCACGGGGTATACTCACAGATACGCAGTATTTT.